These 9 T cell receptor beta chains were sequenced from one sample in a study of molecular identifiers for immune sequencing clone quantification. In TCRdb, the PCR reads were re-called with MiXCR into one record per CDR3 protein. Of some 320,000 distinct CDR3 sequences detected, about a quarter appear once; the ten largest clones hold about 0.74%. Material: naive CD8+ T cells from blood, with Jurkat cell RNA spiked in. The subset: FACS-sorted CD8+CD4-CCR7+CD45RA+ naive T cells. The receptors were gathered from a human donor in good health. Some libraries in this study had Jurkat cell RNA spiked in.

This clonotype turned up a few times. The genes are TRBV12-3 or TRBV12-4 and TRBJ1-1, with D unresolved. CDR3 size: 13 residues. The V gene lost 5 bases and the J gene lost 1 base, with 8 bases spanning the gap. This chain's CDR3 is CASSPRRNTEAFF. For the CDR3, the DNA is TGTGCCAGCAGTCCAAGACGGAACACTGAAGCTTTCTTT.

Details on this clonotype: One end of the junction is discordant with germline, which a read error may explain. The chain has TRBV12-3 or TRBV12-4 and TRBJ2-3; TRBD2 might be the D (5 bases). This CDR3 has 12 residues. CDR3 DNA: TGTGTCAGCAGTCTCAGCGGAGATACGCAGTATTTT. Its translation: CVSSLSGDTQYF.

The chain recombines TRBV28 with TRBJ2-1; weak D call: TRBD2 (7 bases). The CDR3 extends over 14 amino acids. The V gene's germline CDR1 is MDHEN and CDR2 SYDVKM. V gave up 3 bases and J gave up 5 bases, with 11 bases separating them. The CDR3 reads CASSFRGAHNEQFF. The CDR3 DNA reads TGTGCCAGCAGTTTCCGGGGGGCTCACAATGAGCAGTTCTTC.

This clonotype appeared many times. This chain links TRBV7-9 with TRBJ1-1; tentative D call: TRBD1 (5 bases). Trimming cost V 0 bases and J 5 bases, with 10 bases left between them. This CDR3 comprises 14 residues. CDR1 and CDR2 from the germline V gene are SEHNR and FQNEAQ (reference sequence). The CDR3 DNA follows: TGTGCCAGCAGCTTAGCGCAGGGCTGGACTGAAGCTTTCTTT. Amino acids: CASSLAQGWTEAFF.

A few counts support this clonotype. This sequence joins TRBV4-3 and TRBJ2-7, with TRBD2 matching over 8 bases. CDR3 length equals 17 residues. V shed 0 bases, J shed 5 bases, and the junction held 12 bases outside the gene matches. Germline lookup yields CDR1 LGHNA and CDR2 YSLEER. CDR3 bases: TGCGCCAGCAGCCAAGACCACCCAAGCGGGAGATGGAACGAGCAGTACTTC. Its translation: CASSQDHPSGRWNEQYF.

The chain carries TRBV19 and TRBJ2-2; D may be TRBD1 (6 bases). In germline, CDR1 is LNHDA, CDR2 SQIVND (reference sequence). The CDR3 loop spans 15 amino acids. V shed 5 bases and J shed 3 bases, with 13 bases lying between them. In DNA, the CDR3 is TGTGCCAGTAGTTTTAGGGACACCTACACCGGGGAGCTGTTTTTT. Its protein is CASSFRDTYTGELFF.

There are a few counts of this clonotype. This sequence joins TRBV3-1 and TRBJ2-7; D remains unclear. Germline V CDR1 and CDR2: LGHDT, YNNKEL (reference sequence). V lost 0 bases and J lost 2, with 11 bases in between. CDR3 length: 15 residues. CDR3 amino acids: CASSQESVPTYEQYF. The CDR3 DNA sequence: TGTGCCAGCAGCCAAGAGTCAGTACCCACCTACGAGCAGTACTTC.

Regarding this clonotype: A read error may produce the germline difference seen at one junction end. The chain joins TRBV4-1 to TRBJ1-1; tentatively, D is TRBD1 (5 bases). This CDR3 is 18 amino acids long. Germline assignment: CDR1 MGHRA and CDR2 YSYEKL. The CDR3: CAGSQLDPRGSGGSEAFF. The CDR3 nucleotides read TGCGCCGGCAGCCAATTGGATCCTAGGGGCAGCGGGGGGTCTGAAGCTTTCTTT.

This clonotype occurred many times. CDR3 protein: CSVQLHGFGATEAFF. The CDR3 coding sequence is TGCAGCGTTCAACTGCACGGGTTCGGCGCCACTGAAGCTTTCTTT. The chain has TRBV29-1 and TRBJ1-1; no clear D gene. Germline lookup yields CDR1 SQVTM and CDR2 ANQGSEA. The CDR3 has 15 amino acids. V was trimmed by 5 bases and J by 4 bases, leaving 20 bases between them.